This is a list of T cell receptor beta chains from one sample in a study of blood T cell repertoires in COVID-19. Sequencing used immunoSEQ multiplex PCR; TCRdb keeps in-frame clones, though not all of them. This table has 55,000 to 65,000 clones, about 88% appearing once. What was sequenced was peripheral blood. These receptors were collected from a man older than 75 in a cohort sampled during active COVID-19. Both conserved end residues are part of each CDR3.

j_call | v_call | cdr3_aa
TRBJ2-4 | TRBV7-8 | CASSLEGFFDKNIQYF
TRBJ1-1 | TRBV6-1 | CASSERGGTEAFF
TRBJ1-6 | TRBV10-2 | CASSERSSYNSPLHF
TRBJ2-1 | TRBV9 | CASTPSTSGPYNEQFF
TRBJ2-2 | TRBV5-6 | CASSFLGGVTGELFF
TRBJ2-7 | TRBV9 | CASSQGGTYEQYF
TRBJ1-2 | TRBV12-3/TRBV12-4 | CASAGTDYGYTF
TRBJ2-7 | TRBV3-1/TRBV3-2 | CASSQDRGYEQYF
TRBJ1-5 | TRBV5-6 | CASTTTGAKNQPQHF
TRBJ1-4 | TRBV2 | CASANRGAYEKLFF
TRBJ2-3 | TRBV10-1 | CASSEFGRGTPNRDTQYF
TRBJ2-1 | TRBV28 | CASSSYTGVGYNEQFF